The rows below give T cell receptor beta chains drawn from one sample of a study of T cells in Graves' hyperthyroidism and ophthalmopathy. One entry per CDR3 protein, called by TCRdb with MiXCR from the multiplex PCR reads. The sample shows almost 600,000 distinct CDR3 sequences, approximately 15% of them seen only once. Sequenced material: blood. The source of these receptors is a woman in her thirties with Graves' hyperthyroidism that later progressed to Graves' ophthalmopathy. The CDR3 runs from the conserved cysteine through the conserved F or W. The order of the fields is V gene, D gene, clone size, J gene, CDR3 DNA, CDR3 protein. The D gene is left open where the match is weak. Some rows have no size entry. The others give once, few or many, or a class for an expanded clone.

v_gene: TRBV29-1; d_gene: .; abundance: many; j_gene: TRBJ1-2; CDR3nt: TGCAGCGGTACAGGGAGCGGGGACTATGGCTACACCTTC; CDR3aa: CSGTGSGDYGYTF
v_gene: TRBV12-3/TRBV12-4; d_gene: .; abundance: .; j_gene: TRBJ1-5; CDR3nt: TGTGCCAGCAGTTTTCAGGGTGATCAGCCCCAGCGTTTT; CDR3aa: CASSFQGDQPQRF
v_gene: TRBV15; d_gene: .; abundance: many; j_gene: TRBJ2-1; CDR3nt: TGTGCCACCAGCAGAGGGGTCCATGAGCAGTTCTTC; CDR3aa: CATSRGVHEQFF
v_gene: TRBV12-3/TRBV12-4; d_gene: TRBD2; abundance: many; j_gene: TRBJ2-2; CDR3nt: TGTGCCAGCAGTTTACGGCGGGGGGGGGAGAACACCGGGGAGCTGTTTTTT; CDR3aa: CASSLRRGGENTGELFF
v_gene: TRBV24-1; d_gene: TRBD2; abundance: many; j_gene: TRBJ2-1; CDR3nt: TGTGCCACCAGTGATTTGTCGACTAGCGGGGGATACAATGAGCAGTTCTTC; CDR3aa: CATSDLSTSGGYNEQFF
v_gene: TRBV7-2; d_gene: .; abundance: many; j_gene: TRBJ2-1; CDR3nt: TGTGCCAGCAGGTTCAGACAGGTCGGGAGCGGGGAGCAGTTCTTC; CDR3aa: CASRFRQVGSGEQFF
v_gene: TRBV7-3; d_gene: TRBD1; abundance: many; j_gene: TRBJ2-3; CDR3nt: TGTGCCAGCAGCTCGTCGGGACAGAGTAGCACAGATACGCAGTATTTT; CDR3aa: CASSSSGQSSTDTQYF
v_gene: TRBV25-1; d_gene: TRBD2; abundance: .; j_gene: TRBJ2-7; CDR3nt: TGTGCCAGCAGTGAATGGGGGGGTTACGAGCAGTACTTC; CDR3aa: CASSEWGGYEQYF
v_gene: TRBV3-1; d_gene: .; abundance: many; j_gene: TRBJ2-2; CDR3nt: TGTGCCAGCAGCCAAGAAGAGGGGAACACCGGGGAGCTGTTTTTT; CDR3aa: CASSQEEGNTGELFF
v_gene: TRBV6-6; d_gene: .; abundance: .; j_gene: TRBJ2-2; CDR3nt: TGTGCCAGCAGTTACTCTACGGCCACCGGGGAGCTGTTTTTT; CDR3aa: CASSYSTATGELFF
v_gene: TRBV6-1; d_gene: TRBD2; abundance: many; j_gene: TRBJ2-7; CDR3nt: TGTGCCAGCAGTGTCCCGGGACTAGCTTACGAGCAGTACTTC; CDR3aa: CASSVPGLAYEQYF
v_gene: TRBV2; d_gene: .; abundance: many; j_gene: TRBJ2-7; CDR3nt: TGTGCAGCGGGCTCCAGGGGGTCCTACGAGCAGTACTTC; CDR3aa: CAAGSRGSYEQYF
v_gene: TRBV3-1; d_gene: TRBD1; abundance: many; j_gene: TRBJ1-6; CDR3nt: TGTGCCAGCAGCCCGACGACAGGGAACAATTCACCCCTCCACTTT; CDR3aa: CASSPTTGNNSPLHF
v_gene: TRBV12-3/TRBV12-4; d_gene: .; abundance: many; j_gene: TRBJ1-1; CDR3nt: TGTGCCAGCAGCACCCAGGTGGGAGCTGAAGCTTTCTTT; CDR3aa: CASSTQVGAEAFF
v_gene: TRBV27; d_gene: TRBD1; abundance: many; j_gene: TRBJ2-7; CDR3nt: TGTGCCAGCAGTTTAACCGGGACAGGGAGCTTCTACGAGCAGTACTTC; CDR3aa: CASSLTGTGSFYEQYF
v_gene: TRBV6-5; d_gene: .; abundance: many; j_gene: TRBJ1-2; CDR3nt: TGTGCCAGCAGTTACATCGCTAAACGGTACTATGGCTACACCTTC; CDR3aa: CASSYIAKRYYGYTF
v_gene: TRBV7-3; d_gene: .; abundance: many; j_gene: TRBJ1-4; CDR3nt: TGTGCCAGCAGCTTAAACAGTGGAGAAAAACTGTTTTTT; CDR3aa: CASSLNSGEKLFF
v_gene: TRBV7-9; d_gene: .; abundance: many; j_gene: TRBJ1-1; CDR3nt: TGTGCCAGCAGCTTAATCCCCAGGAACACTGAAGCTTTCTTT; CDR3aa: CASSLIPRNTEAFF
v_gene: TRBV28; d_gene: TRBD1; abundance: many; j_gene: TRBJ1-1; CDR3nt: TGTGCCAGCAGTTTATCCTGGACAGGATCGACCACTGAAGCTTTCTTT; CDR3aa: CASSLSWTGSTTEAFF
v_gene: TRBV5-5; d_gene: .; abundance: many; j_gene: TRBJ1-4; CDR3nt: TGTGCCAGCAGCACAAGTGGCCAGCAGGAAAAACTGTTTTTT; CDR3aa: CASSTSGQQEKLFF
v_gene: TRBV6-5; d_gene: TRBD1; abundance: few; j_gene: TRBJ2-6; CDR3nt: TGTGCCAGCAGTTACGGGACAGGGAGCGCTGGGGCCAACGTCCTGACTTTC; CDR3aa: CASSYGTGSAGANVLTF
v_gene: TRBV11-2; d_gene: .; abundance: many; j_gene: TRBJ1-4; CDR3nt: TGTGCCAGCAGTTTAGAAGCAACTAATGAAAAACTGTTTTTT; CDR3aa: CASSLEATNEKLFF
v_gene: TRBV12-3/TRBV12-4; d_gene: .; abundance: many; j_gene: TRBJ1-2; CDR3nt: TGTGCCAGCAGTTCAGGCAGGTCGGGGTATGGCTACACCTTC; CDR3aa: CASSSGRSGYGYTF
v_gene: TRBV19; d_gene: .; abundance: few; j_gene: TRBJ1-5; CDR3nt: TGTGCCAGTAGCACCTACGGGGGGAATCAGCCCCAGCATTTT; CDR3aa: CASSTYGGNQPQHF
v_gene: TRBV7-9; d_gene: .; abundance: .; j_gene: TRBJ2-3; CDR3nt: TGTGCCAGCAGCTTACAGGGCGTCGCAGATACGCAGTATTTT; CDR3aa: CASSLQGVADTQYF
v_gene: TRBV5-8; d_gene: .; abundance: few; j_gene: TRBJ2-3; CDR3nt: TGTGCCAGCAGTGCCAATGGGGGAGGCCCAGATACGCAGTATTTT; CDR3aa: CASSANGGGPDTQYF
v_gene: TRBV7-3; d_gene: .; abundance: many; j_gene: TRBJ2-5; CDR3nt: TGTGCCAGCAGCGAAGGACAGCGAGAGACCCAGTACTTC; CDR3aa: CASSEGQRETQYF
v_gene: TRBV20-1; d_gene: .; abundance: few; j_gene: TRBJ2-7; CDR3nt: TGCAGTGCTACTTCCGGGACCCCGGACCGCGACGAGCAGTACTTC; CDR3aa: CSATSGTPDRDEQYF
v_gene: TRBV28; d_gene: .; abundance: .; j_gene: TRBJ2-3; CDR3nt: TGTGCCAGCAGTTCGGCCCGACGGGACCCGGCAACGAGTACGCAGTATTTT; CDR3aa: CASSSARRDPATSTQYF
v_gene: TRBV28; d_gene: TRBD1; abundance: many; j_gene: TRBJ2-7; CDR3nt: TGTGCCAGCAGTTCGGCGACAGGGTCCTACGAGCAGTACTTC; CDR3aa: CASSSATGSYEQYF
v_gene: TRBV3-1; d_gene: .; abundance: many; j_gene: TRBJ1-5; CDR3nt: TGTGCCAGCAGCCTGGGACGGACAAATCAGCCCCAGCATTTT; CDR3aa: CASSLGRTNQPQHF
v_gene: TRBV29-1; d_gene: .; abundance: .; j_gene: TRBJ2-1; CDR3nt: TGCAGCGCGACCGTGGGGGCGAGCTCCTACAATGAGCAGTTCTTC; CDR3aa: CSATVGASSYNEQFF
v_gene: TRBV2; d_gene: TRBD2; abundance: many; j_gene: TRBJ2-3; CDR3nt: TGTGCCAGCGGGGGGGGTCTAACAGATACGCAGTATTTT; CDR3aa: CASGGGLTDTQYF
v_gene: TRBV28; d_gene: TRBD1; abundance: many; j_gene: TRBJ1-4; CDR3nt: TGTGCCAGCACCTTAAGACAGGGGGCCACTAATGAAAAACTGTTTTTT; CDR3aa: CASTLRQGATNEKLFF
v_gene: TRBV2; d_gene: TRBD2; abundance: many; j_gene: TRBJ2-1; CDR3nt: TGTGCCAGCAGCCGCACTAGCGGCTCCTACAATGAGCAGTTCTTC; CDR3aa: CASSRTSGSYNEQFF
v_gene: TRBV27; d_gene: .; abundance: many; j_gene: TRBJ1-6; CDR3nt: TGTGCCAGCAGACCCGGGACCGATAATTCACCCCTCCACTTT; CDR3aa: CASRPGTDNSPLHF
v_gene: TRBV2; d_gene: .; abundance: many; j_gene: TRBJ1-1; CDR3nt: TGTGCCAGCACGGTGAGGACTGAAGCTTTCTTT; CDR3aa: CASTVRTEAFF
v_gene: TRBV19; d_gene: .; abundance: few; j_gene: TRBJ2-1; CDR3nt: TGTGCCAGTAGAGGACAGAATGAGCAGTTCTTC; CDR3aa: CASRGQNEQFF
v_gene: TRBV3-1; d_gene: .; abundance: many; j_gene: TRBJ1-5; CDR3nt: TGTGCCAGCAGCCAAGGGCCTCAGCCCCAGCATTTT; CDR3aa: CASSQGPQPQHF
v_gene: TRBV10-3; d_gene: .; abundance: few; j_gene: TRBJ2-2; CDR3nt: TGTGCCATCGGTGTAGAAGGGGACACCGGGGAGCTGTTTTTT; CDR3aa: CAIGVEGDTGELFF